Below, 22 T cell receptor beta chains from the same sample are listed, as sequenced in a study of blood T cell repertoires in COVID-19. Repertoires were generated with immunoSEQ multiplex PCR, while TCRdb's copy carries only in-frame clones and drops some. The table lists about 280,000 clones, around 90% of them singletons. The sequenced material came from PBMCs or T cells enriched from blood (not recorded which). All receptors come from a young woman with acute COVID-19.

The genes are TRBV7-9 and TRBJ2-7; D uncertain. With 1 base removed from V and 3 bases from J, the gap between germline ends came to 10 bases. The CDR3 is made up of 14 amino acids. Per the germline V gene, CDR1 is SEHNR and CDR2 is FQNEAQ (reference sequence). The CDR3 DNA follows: TGTGCCAGCAGCTTAGTTTTAGCTAACTACGAGCAGTACTTC. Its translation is CASSLVLANYEQYF.

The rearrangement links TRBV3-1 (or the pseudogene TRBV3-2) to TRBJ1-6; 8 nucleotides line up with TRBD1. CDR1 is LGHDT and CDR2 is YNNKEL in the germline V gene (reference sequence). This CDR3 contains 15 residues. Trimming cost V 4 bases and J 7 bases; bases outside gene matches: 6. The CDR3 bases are TGTGCCAGCAGCCTCAGGGGGCTCAGGAATTCACCCCTCCACTTT. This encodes CASSLRGLRNSPLHF.

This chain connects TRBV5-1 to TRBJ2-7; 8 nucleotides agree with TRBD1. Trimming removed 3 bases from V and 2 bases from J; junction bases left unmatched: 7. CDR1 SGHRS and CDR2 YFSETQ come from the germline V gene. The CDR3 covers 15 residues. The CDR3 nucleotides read TGCGCCAGCAGCTCCGCGGGACAGGCGGCCTACGAGCAGTACTTC. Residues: CASSSAGQAAYEQYF.

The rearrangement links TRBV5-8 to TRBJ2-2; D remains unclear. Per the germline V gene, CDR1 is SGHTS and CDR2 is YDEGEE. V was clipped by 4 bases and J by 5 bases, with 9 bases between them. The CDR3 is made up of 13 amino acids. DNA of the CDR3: TGTGCCAGCAGCGAGACAAGGACCGGGGAGCTGTTTTTT. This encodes CASSETRTGELFF.

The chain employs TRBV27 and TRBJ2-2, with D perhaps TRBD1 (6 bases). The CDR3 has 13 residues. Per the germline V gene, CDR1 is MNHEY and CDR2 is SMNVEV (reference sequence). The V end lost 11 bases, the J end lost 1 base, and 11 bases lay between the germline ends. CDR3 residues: CAVQGRNTGELFF. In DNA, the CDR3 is TGTGCCGTTCAGGGGAGGAACACCGGGGAGCTGTTTTTT.

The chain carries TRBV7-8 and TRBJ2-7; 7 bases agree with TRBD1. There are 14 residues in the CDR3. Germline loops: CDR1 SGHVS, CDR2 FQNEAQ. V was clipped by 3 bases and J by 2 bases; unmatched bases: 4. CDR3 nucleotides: TGTGCCAGCAGCTTTGACAGGGCCCCCTACGAGCAGTACTTC. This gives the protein CASSFDRAPYEQYF.

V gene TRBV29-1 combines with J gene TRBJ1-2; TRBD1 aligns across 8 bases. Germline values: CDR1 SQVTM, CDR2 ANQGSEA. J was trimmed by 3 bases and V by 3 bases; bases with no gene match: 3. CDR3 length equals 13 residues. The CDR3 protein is CSVETGEDYGYTF. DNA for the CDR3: TGCAGCGTTGAGACAGGGGAGGACTATGGCTACACCTTC.

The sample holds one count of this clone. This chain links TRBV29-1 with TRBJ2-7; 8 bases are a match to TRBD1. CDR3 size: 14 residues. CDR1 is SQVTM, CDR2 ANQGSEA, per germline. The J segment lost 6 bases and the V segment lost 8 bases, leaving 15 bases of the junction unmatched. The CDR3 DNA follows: TGCAGCAGAAAGGGACAGGCCGAACCCTGCGAGCAGTACTTC. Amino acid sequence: CSRKGQAEPCEQYF.

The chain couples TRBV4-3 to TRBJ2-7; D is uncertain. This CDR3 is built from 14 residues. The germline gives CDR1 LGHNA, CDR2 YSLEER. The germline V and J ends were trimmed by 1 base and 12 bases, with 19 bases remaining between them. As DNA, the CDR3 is TGCGCCAGCAGCCAAGGTCCCGTCGAACAGCACCTGTACTTC. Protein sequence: CASSQGPVEQHLYF.

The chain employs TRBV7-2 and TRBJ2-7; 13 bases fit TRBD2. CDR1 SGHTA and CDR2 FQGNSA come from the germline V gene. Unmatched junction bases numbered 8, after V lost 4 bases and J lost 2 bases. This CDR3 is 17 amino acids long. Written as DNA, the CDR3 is TGTGCCAGCAGCTCTCCCCCGGGACTAGCGGGAACCTACGAGCAGTACTTC. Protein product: CASSSPPGLAGTYEQYF.

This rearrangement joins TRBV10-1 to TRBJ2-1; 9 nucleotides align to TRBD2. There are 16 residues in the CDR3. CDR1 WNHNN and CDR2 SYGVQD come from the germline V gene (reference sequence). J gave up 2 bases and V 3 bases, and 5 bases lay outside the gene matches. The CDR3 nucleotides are TGCGCCAGCAGTGATGCTAGCGGGAAAACCTACAATGAGCAGTTCTTC. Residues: CASSDASGKTYNEQFF.

DNA for the CDR3: TGCGCCAGCAGCCAACGTTCGGGGGGGACTAATGAAAAACTGTTTTTT. Translation: CASSQRSGGTNEKLFF. The chain has TRBV4-3 and TRBJ1-4, with a possible D match to TRBD1 (5 bases). This CDR3 is built from 16 residues. Germline lookup yields CDR1 LGHNA and CDR2 YSLEER. With 2 bases removed from V and 2 bases from J, the gap between germline ends came to 12 bases.

CDR3 DNA sequence: TGCGCCAGCAGCCCCGGAGGCCTTCTGAGCACAGATACGCAGTATTTT. Translating gives CASSPGGLLSTDTQYF. V gene TRBV5-1 combines with J gene TRBJ2-3; a possible D gene is TRBD2 (5 bases). The CDR3 runs 16 residues. CDR1 and CDR2 (germline): SGHRS, YFSETQ. Trimming cost V 4 bases and J 0 bases, with 15 bases left between them.

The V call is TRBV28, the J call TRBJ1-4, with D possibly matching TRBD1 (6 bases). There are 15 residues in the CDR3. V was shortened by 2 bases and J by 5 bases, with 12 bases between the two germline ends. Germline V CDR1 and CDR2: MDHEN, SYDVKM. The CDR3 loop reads CASSLEQGANEKLFF. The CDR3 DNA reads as TGTGCCAGCAGTTTAGAACAGGGTGCCAATGAAAAACTGTTTTTT.

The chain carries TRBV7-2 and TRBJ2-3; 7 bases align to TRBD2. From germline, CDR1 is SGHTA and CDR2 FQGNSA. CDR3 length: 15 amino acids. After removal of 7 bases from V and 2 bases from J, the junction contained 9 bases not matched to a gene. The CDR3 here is CASNEPGGHTDTQYF. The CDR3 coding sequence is TGTGCCAGCAACGAACCGGGAGGCCACACAGATACGCAGTATTTT.

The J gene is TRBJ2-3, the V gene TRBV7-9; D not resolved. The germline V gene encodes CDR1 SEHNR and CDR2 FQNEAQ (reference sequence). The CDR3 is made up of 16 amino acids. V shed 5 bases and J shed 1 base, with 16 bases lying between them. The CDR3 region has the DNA TGTGCCAGCAGCCCCTGGGCATTAGAAGGCACAGATACGCAGTATTTT. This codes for CASSPWALEGTDTQYF. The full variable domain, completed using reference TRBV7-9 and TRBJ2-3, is DTGVSQNPRHKITKRGQNVTFRCDPISEHNRLYWYRQTLGQGPEFLTYFQNEAQLEKSRLLSDRFSAERPKGSFSTLEIQRTEQGDSAMYLCASSPWALEGTDTQYFGPGTRLTVL.

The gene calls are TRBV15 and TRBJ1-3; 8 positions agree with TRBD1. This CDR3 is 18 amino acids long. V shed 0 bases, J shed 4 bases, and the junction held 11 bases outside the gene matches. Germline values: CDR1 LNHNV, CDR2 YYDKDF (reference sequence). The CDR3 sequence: CATSRDALGQGGGNTIYF. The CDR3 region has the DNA TGTGCCACCAGCAGAGATGCTTTAGGACAGGGAGGCGGAAACACCATATATTTT.

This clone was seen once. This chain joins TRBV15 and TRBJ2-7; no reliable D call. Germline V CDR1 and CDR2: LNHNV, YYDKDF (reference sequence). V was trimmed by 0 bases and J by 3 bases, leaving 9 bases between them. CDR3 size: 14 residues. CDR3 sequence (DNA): TGTGCCACCAGCAGAGATTTAACTAACTACGAGCAGTACTTC. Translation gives CATSRDLTNYEQYF.

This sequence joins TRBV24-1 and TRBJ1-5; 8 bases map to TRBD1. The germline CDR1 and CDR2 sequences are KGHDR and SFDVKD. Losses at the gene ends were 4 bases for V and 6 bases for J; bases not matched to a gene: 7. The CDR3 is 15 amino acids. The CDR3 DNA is TGTGCCACCAGTGACCCAACAGGGGGAGGTCAGCCCCAGCATTTT. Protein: CATSDPTGGGQPQHF.

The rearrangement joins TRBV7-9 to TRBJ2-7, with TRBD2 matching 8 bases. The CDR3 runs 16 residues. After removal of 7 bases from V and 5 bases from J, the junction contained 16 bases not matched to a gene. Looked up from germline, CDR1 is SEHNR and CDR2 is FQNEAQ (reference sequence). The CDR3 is CASTPGSGRSRNEQYF. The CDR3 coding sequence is TGTGCCAGCACCCCGGGAAGCGGGAGATCTAGAAACGAGCAGTACTTC.

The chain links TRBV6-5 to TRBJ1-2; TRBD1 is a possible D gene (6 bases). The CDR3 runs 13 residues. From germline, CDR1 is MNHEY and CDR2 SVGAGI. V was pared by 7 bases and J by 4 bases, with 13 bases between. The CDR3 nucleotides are TGTGCCAGCACTATCGACAGGACCTATGGCTACACCTTC. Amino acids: CASTIDRTYGYTF.

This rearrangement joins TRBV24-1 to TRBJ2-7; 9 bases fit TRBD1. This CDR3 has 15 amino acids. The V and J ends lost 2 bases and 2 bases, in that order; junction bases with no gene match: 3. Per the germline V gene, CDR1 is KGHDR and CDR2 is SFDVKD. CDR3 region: CATSDSGTGTYEQYF. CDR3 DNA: TGTGCCACCAGTGATTCCGGGACAGGGACCTACGAGCAGTACTTC.